The 28 T cell receptor beta chains below were found in one sample sequenced in a study of cytomegalovirus exposure and HLA in healthy donors. Amplification used 60 Vbeta primers and 13 Jbeta primers. Clones were read by immunoSEQ multiplex PCR, and TCRdb kept only the in-frame ones, dropping some. The sample's table shows under 65,000 clones. The specimen sequenced was PBMCs. The receptors originated from a woman in her 30s in good health and CMV-seropositive.

The chain uses TRBV19 and TRBJ2-3; TRBD2 is a possible D gene (5 bases). CDR1 LNHDA and CDR2 SQIVND come from the germline V gene (reference sequence). Between the trimmed V and J ends, which lost 7 bases and 0 bases, there was a span of 11 bases. CDR3 length equals 14 residues. The DNA of the CDR3 is TGTGCCAGTAAGGGAGACGTTAGCACAGATACGCAGTATTTT. Its translation is CASKGDVSTDTQYF.

Concerning this clone itself: The junction departs from the called germline gene at one end, perhaps through a read error. The V gene is TRBV6-6, the J gene TRBJ1-1; perhaps TRBD1 as D (6 bases). This CDR3 contains 15 residues. The V gene's germline CDR1 is MNHNY and CDR2 SVGAGI (reference sequence). The CDR3 is CASSLAWKGDTEDFF. The CDR3 DNA sequence: TGTGCCAGCAGTTTGGCATGGAAGGGGGACACTGAAGATTTCTTT.

CDR3 sequence reads: CASSVDLAASGTQYF. The CDR3 DNA is TGTGCCAGCAGCGTAGACCTAGCGGCGTCAGGGACCCAGTACTTC. The V and J genes are TRBV9 and TRBJ2-5, with TRBD2 identical over 7 bases. CDR1 is SGDLS and CDR2 is YYNGEE in the germline V gene. The V gene end was trimmed by 0 bases and the J gene end by 7 bases; junction bases not matched to a gene: 9. The CDR3 is 15 residues long.

V and J are TRBV2 and TRBJ2-5; TRBD2 matches 14 bases. The ends lost 7 bases at V and 4 bases at J; junction bases unmatched: 11. The CDR3 length is 17 residues. The germline CDR1 and CDR2 sequences are SNHLY and FYNNEI. CDR3 sequence reads: CASNPGLAGVGRETQYF. As DNA, the CDR3 is TGTGCCAGCAATCCGGGACTAGCGGGGGTCGGAAGAGAGACCCAGTACTTC.

J is TRBJ1-2 and V is TRBV4-1; perhaps TRBD1 as D (5 bases). From germline, CDR1 is MGHRA and CDR2 YSYEKL. Trimming cost V 7 bases and J 8 bases, with 14 bases left between them. This CDR3 has 12 amino acids. The CDR3 nucleotides are TGCGCCAGCACCGACTCGGGGGTAGGCTACACCTTC. Its translation: CASTDSGVGYTF.

The chain combines TRBV4-1 with TRBJ2-2; 8 bases are a match to TRBD1. CDR1 and CDR2 from the germline V gene are MGHRA and YSYEKL. CDR3 size: 14 residues. V shed 3 bases and J 7 bases; nucleotides not matched to a gene: 4. The CDR3 reads CASSQDRADGELFF. The CDR3 DNA sequence: TGCGCCAGCAGCCAGGACAGGGCCGACGGGGAGCTGTTTTTT.

The chain links TRBV6-5 to TRBJ1-1, with D possibly matching TRBD1 (5 bases). The V gene lost 5 bases and the J gene lost 1 base, with 14 bases spanning the gap. The germline CDR1 and CDR2 sequences are MNHEY and SVGAGI. This CDR3 is 15 amino acids long. The CDR3 region is CASSLSGGKNTEAFF. CDR3 coding DNA: TGTGCCAGCAGTCTCAGCGGGGGGAAGAACACTGAAGCTTTCTTT.

This rearrangement joins TRBV11-2 to TRBJ2-1, with a tentative D call TRBD2 (6 bases). There are 15 residues in the CDR3. CDR1 is SGHAT and CDR2 is FQNNGV in the germline V gene. V shed 5 bases and J shed 0 bases, with 11 bases lying between them. The CDR3 sequence is CASSKDGSSYNEQFF. In DNA, the CDR3 is TGTGCCAGCAGCAAGGACGGGAGCTCCTACAATGAGCAGTTCTTC.

The gene calls are TRBV2 and TRBJ1-5, with unresolved D. Germline assignment: CDR1 SNHLY and CDR2 FYNNEI. V lost 2 bases and J 2 bases, leaving 7 bases between the germline ends. The CDR3 has 14 amino acids. The CDR3 DNA reads TGTGCCAGCAGTGAATTGAGTGGCAATCAGCCCCAGCATTTT. It codes for CASSELSGNQPQHF.

The rearrangement uses TRBV7-2 and TRBJ2-1, with D uncertain. Germline V gives CDR1 SGHTA, CDR2 FQGNSA. The CDR3 runs 14 residues. V gave up 1 base and J gave up 10 bases, with 14 bases separating them. The CDR3 DNA reads TGTGCCAGCAGCTTAGTGGGTAGCAGTTACGAGCAGTTCTTC. Translated, it gives CASSLVGSSYEQFF. Based on the CDR3 plus reference TRBV7-2 and TRBJ2-1, the full variable domain is GAGVSQSPSNKVTEKGKDVELRCDPISGHTALYWYRQSLGQGLEFLIYFQGNSAPDKSGLPSDRFSAERTGGSVSTLTIQRTQQEDSAVYLCASSLVGSSYEQFFGPGTRLTVL.

The gene calls are TRBV4-2 and TRBJ2-7; D might be TRBD1 (5 bases). V dropped 1 base and J dropped 7 bases, with 20 bases sitting between them. This CDR3 has 16 residues. The germline gives CDR1 LGHNA, CDR2 YNFKEQ. The CDR3 DNA reads TGTGCCAGCAGCCAAGGTGTAGGGGATCGTAGTTCGGAGCAGTACTTC. The encoded protein is CASSQGVGDRSSEQYF.

This rearrangement joins TRBV7-8 to TRBJ2-7, with D hard to call. V lost 5 bases to trimming and J lost 3 bases, with 11 bases between them. CDR3 length: 13 residues. From germline, CDR1 is SGHVS and CDR2 FQNEAQ. CDR3 sequence (DNA): TGTGCCAGCAGCCAGGTCCAATTCTACGAGCAGTACTTC. This codes for CASSQVQFYEQYF.

The chain carries TRBV5-1 and TRBJ1-6; tentatively, D is TRBD1 (5 bases). From germline, CDR1 is SGHRS and CDR2 YFSETQ. Trimming stripped 4 bases from V and 6 bases from J, with 14 bases between. The CDR3 runs 15 residues. CDR3 bases: TGCGCCAGCAGCATTTACCCAGGGTTTAATTCACCCCTCCACTTT. Encoded protein: CASSIYPGFNSPLHF.

This chain joins TRBV25-1 and TRBJ2-1; D might be TRBD1 (6 bases). The CDR3 spans 16 residues. With 4 bases removed from V and 5 bases from J, the gap between germline ends came to 18 bases. CDR1 MGHDK and CDR2 SYGVNS come from the germline V gene. The CDR3 DNA reads as TGTGCCAGCAGTGGCACCGGGACAATGAACCACAATGAGCAGTTCTTC. Translating it yields CASSGTGTMNHNEQFF.

The chain employs TRBV29-1 and TRBJ1-3; D remains ambiguous. In germline, CDR1 is SQVTM, CDR2 ANQGSEA. This CDR3 is 14 amino acids long. Trimming pared 7 bases from V and 0 bases from J, leaving 13 bases between. CDR3 sequence: CSAVGIHSGNTIYF. As DNA, the CDR3 is TGCAGCGCCGTGGGCATACACTCTGGAAACACCATATATTTT.

Concerning this clone itself: One end of the junction is discordant with germline, which a read error may explain. The chain joins TRBV18 to TRBJ2-5; no clear D. From germline, CDR1 is KGHSH and CDR2 LQKENI. The CDR3 totals 13 residues. CDR3 protein: CASSPDSIENQYF. The CDR3 bases are TGTGCCAGCTCACCGGATAGCATAGAGAACCAGTACTTC.

The J gene is TRBJ2-1, the V gene TRBV13, with D possibly matching TRBD2 (6 bases). Germline V lookup: CDR1 PRHDT, CDR2 FYEKMQ (reference sequence). Trimming shortened V by 2 bases and J by 8 bases, and 10 bases separated the two germline ends. The CDR3 loop spans 13 amino acids. As DNA, the CDR3 is TGTGCCAGCAGCTTATTCGGAGGGGATGAGCAGTTCTTC. Residues: CASSLFGGDEQFF.

This chain joins TRBV5-1 and TRBJ2-1; 11 nucleotides agree with TRBD2. Trimming took 5 bases from V and 4 from J; bases not matched to a gene: 8. CDR3 length: 16 amino acids. Germline lookup yields CDR1 SGHRS and CDR2 YFSETQ. The CDR3 region has the DNA TGCGCCAGCAGGCCGTCTAGCGGGGGGCCATACAATGAGCAGTTCTTC. Encoded protein: CASRPSSGGPYNEQFF.

The rearrangement uses TRBV4-2 and TRBJ2-2; 8 bases match TRBD2. Trimming took 3 bases from V and 6 from J; bases not matched to a gene: 6. CDR3 length: 15 amino acids. Germline loops: CDR1 LGHNA, CDR2 YNFKEQ. The CDR3 is CASSQSGSGAGELFF. The CDR3 nucleotides are TGTGCCAGCAGCCAGAGCGGGAGTGGGGCCGGGGAGCTGTTTTTT.

This sequence joins TRBV19 and TRBJ1-1, with 8 bases that match TRBD1. After removal of 1 base from V and 5 bases from J, the junction contained 9 bases not matched to a gene. Germline CDR1 LNHDA, CDR2 SQIVND (reference sequence). CDR3 length equals 16 residues. CDR3 sequence: CASSIATGEEKTEAFF. CDR3 nucleotide sequence: TGTGCCAGTAGTATAGCGACAGGGGAAGAAAAGACTGAAGCTTTCTTT.

The chain links TRBV7-9 to TRBJ1-1, with 7 bases aligning to TRBD1. The length of the CDR3 is 13 residues. Germline V gives CDR1 SEHNR, CDR2 FQNEAQ (reference sequence). V was clipped by 3 bases and J by 8 bases; unmatched bases: 6. As DNA, the CDR3 is TGTGCCAGCAGCTTTACAGGGGACGGGGAAGCTTTCTTT. Protein sequence: CASSFTGDGEAFF.

The chain has TRBV11-2 and TRBJ2-1; TRBD2 might be the D (5 bases). V dropped 8 bases and J dropped 3 bases, with 11 bases sitting between them. Germline CDR1 and CDR2: SGHAT and FQNNGV. CDR3 length: 13 amino acids. CDR3 region: CASAAALYNEQFF. In nucleotides, the CDR3 is TGTGCCAGCGCAGCGGCACTCTACAATGAGCAGTTCTTC.

The V call is TRBV19, the J call TRBJ1-5; 7 bases fit TRBD1. The V gene end was trimmed by 6 bases and the J gene end by 4 bases; junction bases not matched to a gene: 6. This CDR3 spans 14 amino acids. Germline V gives CDR1 LNHDA, CDR2 SQIVND (reference sequence). The CDR3 region is CASRVTGTNQPQHF. CDR3 bases: TGTGCCAGTAGGGTGACAGGGACAAATCAGCCCCAGCATTTT.

CDR3 coding DNA: TGTGCCAGCAGCTCAGGGCCTAATCAGCCCCAGCATTTT. It is translated as CASSSGPNQPQHF. The rearrangement joins TRBV5-6 to TRBJ1-5; possible D gene TRBD1, 5 bases. Germline V CDR1 and CDR2: SGHDT, YYEEEE. Trimming left V 3 bases short and J 4 bases short, with 8 bases between. This CDR3 is built from 13 residues.

This chain uses TRBV5-6 with TRBJ2-2; weak D call: TRBD1 (6 bases). V was pared by 6 bases and J by 2 bases, with 20 bases between. CDR3 size: 17 residues. CDR1 is SGHDT, CDR2 YYEEEE, per germline. CDR3 amino acids: CASILGGTIVNTGELFF. The CDR3 DNA follows: TGTGCCAGCATCCTTGGGGGCACAATCGTAAACACCGGGGAGCTGTTTTTT.

The chain combines TRBV6-1 with TRBJ2-1; TRBD2 matches at 7 bases. Germline loops: CDR1 MNHNS, CDR2 SASEGT. V was clipped by 10 bases and J by 5 bases; unmatched bases: 8. CDR3 length equals 13 residues. CDR3 region: CATGRSADNEQFF. The CDR3 bases are TGTGCCACCGGGAGGTCGGCCGACAATGAGCAGTTCTTC.

V usage is TRBV7-3 and J usage is TRBJ2-1; 12 bases agree with TRBD2. V lost 5 bases, J lost 12 bases, and 11 bases stayed unmatched. The CDR3 loop spans 15 amino acids. CDR1 SGHTA and CDR2 FQGTGA come from the germline V gene. CDR3 in amino acids: CASSTLAGGAGGQFF. The CDR3 bases are TGTGCCAGCAGCACCCTAGCGGGAGGGGCGGGTGGGCAGTTCTTC.

This chain uses TRBV25-1 with TRBJ1-2; tentatively, D is TRBD1 (6 bases). Deletions cut 0 bases from V and 4 bases from J, with 15 bases between. The CDR3 covers 16 residues. Germline CDR1 is MGHDK and CDR2 is SYGVNS. For the CDR3, the DNA is TGTGCCAGCAGTGAATATGGGGGGGCGGCCCTCTATGGCTACACCTTC. It is translated as CASSEYGGAALYGYTF.